This T cell receptor beta chain was profiled in a study of T-cell reconstitution after alpha-beta-depleted transplantation in children. This CDR3 has 12 amino acids. Study-wide results and caveats: At one year after transplant, newly produced T cells mostly accounted for T-cell counts and diversity. Expanded graft clones, several hundred of them, were reportedly the source of alpha-beta T cells about two months after transplant.

Concerning this clonotype itself: Antigen unknown. This may be a read error: a much more frequent sequence differs by one nucleotide.

Unique molecular identifiers were built into the TCRbeta library. One entry per CDR3 protein, called by TCRdb with MiXCR from the PCR reads. This sample has about 90,000 distinct CDR3 sequences, with less than 20% found just once. The sample in question was PBMCs, mostly from graft donor cells, obtained 180 days after TCRalphabeta/CD19-depleted stem cell transplant. V and J are TRBV12-3 or TRBV12-4 and TRBJ1-2; D gene uncertain. The clonotype originates from a male patient aged 2 to 10 who had a stem cell transplant for acute lymphoblastic leukemia, so the T cells may come from the graft donor. CDR3 residues: CASSLSYYGYPF. The CDR3 DNA is TGTGCCAGCAGTTTGTCTTATTATGGCTACCCCTTC.